What follows is one T cell receptor (beta chain) and its context. Clones were sequenced by immunoSEQ multiplex PCR, and TCRdb holds only the in-frame ones, with some missing. Seen here are more than 65,000 clones, roughly 92% observed once, and the top ten hold around 0.44%. The length of the CDR3 is 12 residues. The V end was cut by 3 bases, the J end by 4 bases, with 6 bases between. Germline loops: CDR1 MDHEN, CDR2 SYDVKM. The data belong to a study of technical replicates of blood from several donors. The sequenced material came from T cells isolated from PBMCs. This clonotype was sampled from a human donor in good health. This chain links TRBV28 with TRBJ1-1; D is uncertain. The CDR3 nucleotides read TGTGCCAGCAGTTTTCTGTCCACTGAAGCTTTCTTT. Translation gives CASSFLSTEAFF.